These T cell receptor beta chains were read from a single sample in a study of T cell changes during pregnancy in multiple sclerosis. Produced via immunoSEQ multiplex PCR; TCRdb's table is partial and in-frame only. The sample lists more than 55,000 clones; roughly 94% were seen once. The source material was CD8+ T cells from peripheral blood mononuclear cells, sampled after pregnancy. These receptors were obtained from a female donor with multiple sclerosis, enrolled in a pregnancy study. CDR3s include the opening cysteine and the closing phenylalanine or tryptophan. The order of the fields is V gene, D gene, J gene, CDR3 length, clone size, CDR3 protein, CDR3 DNA. A D gene is named only where the DNA matches it firmly. Size values are once, few and many counts, or a class for expanded clones, and some rows have none.

>TRBV7-8|.|TRBJ2-7|15|.
CASSLAGVGSYEQYF
TGTGCCAGCAGCTTAGCGGGAGTGGGGTCCTACGAGCAGTACTTC
>TRBV2|.|TRBJ2-7|13|.
CASSVRQIYEQYF
TGTGCCAGCAGTGTCAGGCAGATCTACGAGCAGTACTTC
>TRBV4-1|TRBD1|TRBJ2-2|15|.
CASSQEGTGTGELFF
TGCGCCAGCAGCCAAGAGGGGACAGGCACCGGGGAGCTGTTTTTT
>TRBV27|.|TRBJ1-1|13|.
CATLQAPGTEAFF
TGTGCCACCCTCCAGGCGCCCGGCACTGAAGCTTTCTTT
>TRBV7-8|TRBD1|TRBJ2-7|16|.
CASSLVPGQGWYEQYF
TGTGCCAGCAGCTTAGTCCCGGGACAGGGGTGGTACGAGCAGTACTTC
>TRBV27|.|TRBJ1-2|14|.
CASSLISEIWGYTF
TGTGCCAGCAGTTTAATTTCGGAGATCTGGGGCTACACCTTC
>TRBV5-8|.|TRBJ2-7|14|.
CASSLAGEGDEQYF
TGTGCCAGCAGCTTGGCGGGGGAAGGGGACGAGCAGTACTTC
>TRBV30|.|TRBJ1-1|14|.
CAWSKDSTASEAFF
TGTGCCTGGAGTAAGGACAGTACAGCTTCTGAAGCTTTCTTT
>TRBV7-8|.|TRBJ1-1|17|.
CASSATAGFFMNTEAFF
TGTGCCAGCAGCGCGACCGCAGGTTTCTTCATGAACACTGAAGCTTTCTTT
>TRBV5-1|.|TRBJ1-1|14|once
CASSPRDTRGEAFF
TGCGCCAGCAGCCCCCGGGACACGAGAGGGGAAGCTTTCTTT
>TRBV28|.|TRBJ1-1|12|.
CASTEGGTEAFF
TGTGCCAGCACCGAGGGGGGGACTGAAGCTTTCTTT
>TRBV5-1|.|TRBJ2-2|13|.
CASSLEGGGELFF
TGCGCCAGCAGCTTGGAAGGGGGCGGGGAGCTGTTTTTT
>TRBV7-8|TRBD1|TRBJ2-7|15|.
CASSASGGDFYEQYF
TGTGCCAGCAGCGCATCAGGGGGAGATTTCTACGAGCAGTACTTC
>TRBV29-1|.|TRBJ2-3|13|.
CSVDGSGVDTQYF
TGCAGCGTTGACGGCTCCGGGGTTGATACGCAGTATTTT
>TRBV5-1|.|TRBJ2-1|17|.
CASSLGGATTLNNEQFF
TGCGCCAGCAGCTTAGGAGGGGCTACGACTTTAAACAATGAGCAGTTCTTC
>TRBV5-1|TRBD2|TRBJ2-7|15|once
CASSLELAGRYEQYF
TGCGCCAGCAGCTTGGAACTAGCGGGTAGATACGAGCAGTACTTC
>TRBV7-9|.|TRBJ2-6|15|once
CASSDRGTGANVLTF
TGTGCCAGCAGCGATAGGGGGACGGGGGCCAACGTCCTGACTTTC
>TRBV4-1|TRBD2|TRBJ2-2|17|.
CASSHLTTSVNTGELFF
TGCGCCAGCAGCCACCTAACGACTAGCGTGAACACCGGGGAGCTGTTTTTT
>TRBV5-1|TRBD1|TRBJ2-5|13|.
CASSPDRDETQYF
TGCGCCAGCAGTCCGGACAGGGACGAGACCCAGTACTTC
>TRBV19|TRBD1|TRBJ2-7|16|.
CASSIDRGTGSYEQYF
TGTGCCAGTAGTATAGATCGCGGGACAGGATCCTACGAGCAGTACTTC
>TRBV6-4|TRBD2|TRBJ2-1|14|medium-sized
CASSDGTSGNEQFF
TGTGCCAGCAGTGACGGGACTAGCGGCAATGAGCAGTTCTTC
>TRBV19|.|TRBJ1-1|12|.
CASSNLVTEAFF
TGTGCCAGTAGTAATCTTGTGACTGAAGCTTTCTTT
>TRBV6-5|TRBD1|TRBJ1-2|14|.
CASSYSQTTGYSTF
TGTGCCAGCAGTTACTCACAAACGACAGGGTACAGCACCTTC
>TRBV4-3|TRBD2|TRBJ2-1|19|.
CASSQDDTAGGGSYNEQFF
TGCGCCAGCAGCCAAGATGATACAGCGGGAGGGGGGTCCTACAATGAGCAGTTCTTC
>TRBV27|TRBD1|TRBJ2-7|16|once
CASSLASGTGSYEQYF
TGTGCCAGCAGTTTAGCGTCCGGGACAGGGTCCTACGAGCAGTACTTC
>TRBV30|.|TRBJ1-5|15|.
CAWSVTGYSNQPQHF
TGTGCCTGGAGTGTAACGGGGTATAGCAATCAGCCCCAGCATTTT
>TRBV5-4|TRBD1|TRBJ2-7|12|.
CASSSVTGQQYF
TGTGCCAGCAGCTCGGTGACAGGGCAACAGTACTTC
>TRBV5-1|TRBD1|TRBJ1-5|16|once
CASSSDRVFSNQPQHF
TGCGCCAGCAGCTCAGACAGGGTATTTAGCAATCAGCCCCAGCATTTT
>TRBV28|TRBD1|TRBJ2-1|16|.
CASSAGTGGSYNEQFF
TGTGCCAGCAGCGCTGGGACAGGGGGCTCCTACAATGAGCAGTTCTTC
>TRBV30|.|TRBJ2-2|14|.
CALASGVAPGELFF
TGTGCCTTGGCTTCAGGGGTGGCGCCCGGGGAGCTGTTTTTT
>TRBV19|.|TRBJ2-1|14|once
CASSIVSGSYEQFF
TGTGCCAGTAGTATAGTTTCAGGTTCATATGAGCAGTTCTTC
>TRBV28|TRBD1|TRBJ2-7|14|.
CASSPRDRGHEQYF
TGTGCCAGCAGCCCCAGGGACAGGGGCCACGAGCAGTACTTC
>TRBV7-9|.|TRBJ2-1|13|.
CASSLSIDSEQFF
TGTGCCAGCAGCCTCTCGATTGACAGTGAGCAGTTCTTC
>TRBV7-3|TRBD1|TRBJ2-3|15|.
CASSSTGTGTDTQYF
TGTGCCAGCAGCTCCACCGGGACAGGGACAGATACGCAGTATTTT
>TRBV15|.|TRBJ1-4|18|.
CATSSGRTDTMINEKLFF
TGTGCCACCAGCAGCGGCAGGACGGACACTATGATTAATGAAAAACTGTTTTTT
>TRBV7-9|.|TRBJ2-2|12|once
CASSLRIGELFF
TGTGCCAGCAGCTTGCGAATCGGGGAGCTGTTTTTT